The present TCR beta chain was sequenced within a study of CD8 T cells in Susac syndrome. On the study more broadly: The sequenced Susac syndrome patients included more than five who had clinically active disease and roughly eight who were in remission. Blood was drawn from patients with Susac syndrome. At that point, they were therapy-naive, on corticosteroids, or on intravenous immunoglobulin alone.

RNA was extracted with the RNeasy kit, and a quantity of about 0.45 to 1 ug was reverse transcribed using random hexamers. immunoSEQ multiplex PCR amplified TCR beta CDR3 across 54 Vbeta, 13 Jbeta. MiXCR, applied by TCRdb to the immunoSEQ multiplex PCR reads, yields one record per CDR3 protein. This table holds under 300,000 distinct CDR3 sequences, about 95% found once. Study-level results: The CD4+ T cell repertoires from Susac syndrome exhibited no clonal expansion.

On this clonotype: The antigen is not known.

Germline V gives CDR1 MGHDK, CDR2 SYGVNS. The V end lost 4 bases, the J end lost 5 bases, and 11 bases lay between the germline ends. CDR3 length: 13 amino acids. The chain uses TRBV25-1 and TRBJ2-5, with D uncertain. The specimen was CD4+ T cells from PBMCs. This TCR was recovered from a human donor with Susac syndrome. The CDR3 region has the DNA TGTGCCAGCAGTGTAGGAACCGGGGAGACCCAGTACTTC. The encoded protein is CASSVGTGETQYF.